The 16 T cell receptor beta chains below all came from one sample that was sequenced in a study of blood T cell repertoires in COVID-19. Assay: immunoSEQ multiplex PCR; the TCRdb copy retains only in-frame clones and omits some. The data contain approximately 69,000 clones, about four fifths of them seen just once; the ten biggest clones take up roughly an eighth. The sequenced sample was peripheral blood. The receptors originated from a woman aged 80 or over with acute or convalescent COVID-19.

This clone was counted once. V usage is TRBV20-1 and J usage is TRBJ2-5, with no clear D. Germline lookup yields CDR1 DFQATT and CDR2 SNEGSKA (reference sequence). CDR3 length equals 10 residues. V lost 4 bases and J 2 bases, leaving 2 bases between the germline ends. For the CDR3, the DNA is TGCAGTGCTATACAAGAGACCCAGTACTTC. The encoded protein is CSAIQETQYF.

The V and J genes are TRBV5-1 and TRBJ2-3; D gene uncertain. Germline V lookup: CDR1 SGHRS, CDR2 YFSETQ. The CDR3 runs 14 residues. Trimming shortened V by 2 bases and J by 4 bases, and 11 bases separated the two germline ends. CDR3 sequence reads: CASSLSSPSDTQYF. The DNA for the CDR3 is TGCGCCAGCAGCTTATCGTCCCCCTCAGATACGCAGTATTTT.

This chain uses TRBV2 with TRBJ2-1, with D possibly being TRBD2 (6 bases). This CDR3 has 15 amino acids. Trimming cost V 6 bases and J 1 base, with 13 bases left between them. Germline CDR1 is SNHLY and CDR2 is FYNNEI. In DNA, the CDR3 is TGTGCCAGCAGGGGCCGACTAGATTCCTACAATGAGCAGTTCTTC. Translating gives CASRGRLDSYNEQFF.

The genes are TRBV30 and TRBJ2-1; TRBD1 might be the D (5 bases). The germline V gene encodes CDR1 GTSNPN and CDR2 SVGIG (reference sequence). V lost 7 bases to trimming and J lost 9 bases, with 25 bases between them. This CDR3 comprises 15 residues. The CDR3 region has the DNA TGTGCCTCGGACACATCTGGGCGCCCGAAGGGTGAGCAGTTCTTC. Amino acid sequence: CASDTSGRPKGEQFF.

The rearrangement joins TRBV5-5 to TRBJ2-3; 9 bases line up with TRBD2. With V trimmed by 0 bases and J by 5 bases, 7 bases remained unmatched. Germline V lookup: CDR1 SGHKS, CDR2 YYEKEE (reference sequence). The CDR3 has 16 amino acids. The CDR3, as DNA: TGTGCCAGCAGCTTGGGGGCTAGCGGGAACGGAGATACGCAGTATTTT. Amino acids: CASSLGASGNGDTQYF. Using reference TRBV5-5 and TRBJ2-3 for the parts outside the CDR3, the full variable domain is DAGVTQSPTHLIKTRGQQVTLRCSPISGHKSVSWYQQVLGQGPQFIFQYYEKEERGRGNFPDRFSARQFPNYSSELNVNALLLGDSALYLCASSLGASGNGDTQYFGPGTRLTVL.

This clone was counted a single time. V gene TRBV28 combines with J gene TRBJ2-7, with D possibly being TRBD1 (6 bases). The CDR3 contains 17 residues. Germline-derived CDR1 and CDR2 are MDHEN and SYDVKM. V lost 5 bases and J lost 0, with 20 bases in between. CDR3 sequence: CASSSYGQMGSSYEQYF. The CDR3 DNA reads TGTGCCAGCAGTAGCTACGGACAGATGGGAAGCTCCTACGAGCAGTACTTC.

The chain is built from TRBV30 and TRBJ1-3; D unresolved. The CDR3 totals 14 residues. V was shortened by 2 bases and J by 0 bases, with 8 bases between the two germline ends. CDR1 is GTSNPN, CDR2 SVGIG, per germline (reference sequence). This CDR3 is CAWSMVSSGNTIYF. DNA of the CDR3: TGTGCCTGGAGTATGGTGAGCTCTGGAAACACCATATATTTT.

This clone turned up a few times. This chain links TRBV4-2 with TRBJ1-1; D is possibly TRBD1 (6 bases). CDR1 is LGHNA and CDR2 is YNFKEQ in the germline V gene. This CDR3 spans 15 amino acids. With 5 bases removed from V and 2 bases from J, the gap between germline ends came to 15 bases. As DNA, the CDR3 is TGTGCCAGCAGCTTTAGACAGGAACTTAACACTGAAGCTTTCTTT. The encoded protein is CASSFRQELNTEAFF.

The genes are TRBV29-1 and TRBJ2-2, with D tentatively TRBD2 (6 bases). The germline V gene has CDR1 SQVTM and CDR2 ANQGSEA. This CDR3 has 14 amino acids. V lost 4 bases and J lost 2, with 11 bases in between. The CDR3 loop reads CSVGIAANTGELFF. The CDR3 nucleotides are TGCAGCGTTGGGATAGCGGCCAACACCGGGGAGCTGTTTTTT.

This clone is a singleton in its sample. The CDR3 here is CASSLPAGGQGSSYEQYF. The CDR3 region has the DNA TGTGCCAGCAGCTTACCCGCCGGTGGGCAGGGGTCATCCTACGAGCAGTACTTC. The rearrangement links TRBV7-8 to TRBJ2-7; tentative D call: TRBD1 (6 bases). V was clipped by 2 bases and J by 1 base, with 21 bases between them. This CDR3 is 18 amino acids long. Germline V lookup: CDR1 SGHVS, CDR2 FQNEAQ.

V and J are TRBV18 and TRBJ1-4, with TRBD1 identical over 7 bases. Germline loops: CDR1 KGHSH, CDR2 LQKENI. Trimming took 2 bases from V and 6 from J; bases not matched to a gene: 6. This CDR3 is 15 amino acids long. The CDR3 DNA reads TGTGCCAGCTCACCATGGAGGGGGCGGTATGAAAAACTGTTTTTT. Encoded protein: CASSPWRGRYEKLFF.

This clone has only one observation. The CDR3 is CASSPLQGGPYGYTF. CDR3 DNA: TGTGCCAGCTCACCACTCCAGGGGGGTCCCTATGGCTACACCTTC. The chain recombines TRBV18 with TRBJ1-2; TRBD1 aligns across 7 bases. V was clipped by 1 base and J by 4 bases; unmatched bases: 6. Germline-derived CDR1 and CDR2 are KGHSH and LQKENI. CDR3 length equals 15 residues.

The chain carries TRBV6-4 and TRBJ2-5; tentative D call: TRBD1 (5 bases). The CDR3 consists of 15 residues. Per the germline V gene, CDR1 is MRHNA and CDR2 is SNTAGT. V lost 2 bases, J lost 7 bases, and 17 bases lay in between. CDR3 DNA sequence: TGTGCCAGCAGTGACCCCGCTGGGCAGGGCGGGACCCAGTACTTC. Translating it yields CASSDPAGQGGTQYF.

The rearrangement joins TRBV27 to TRBJ2-3; TRBD1 aligns across 7 bases. With 5 bases clipped from V and 0 bases from J, the junction kept 8 bases outside the gene matches. This CDR3 has 16 residues. Germline-derived CDR1 and CDR2 are MNHEY and SMNVEV (reference sequence). For the CDR3, the DNA is TGTGCCAGCAGTCCCGGACAGGAATTCAGCACAGATACGCAGTATTTT. The encoded protein is CASSPGQEFSTDTQYF.

The chain uses TRBV19 and TRBJ2-1, with 15 bases aligning to TRBD2. This CDR3 is built from 18 residues. Germline V gene sequence: CDR1 LNHDA, CDR2 SQIVND (reference sequence). Trimming cost V 3 bases and J 5 bases; bases outside gene matches: 8. The CDR3 nucleotides are TGTGCCAGTAGTATTGGTTTCGGACTAGCGGGAGGGAACAATGAGCAGTTCTTC. Encoded protein: CASSIGFGLAGGNNEQFF. The full variable domain, in which reference TRBV19 and TRBJ2-1 provide the parts outside the CDR3, is DGGITQSPKYLFRKEGQNVTLSCEQNLNHDAMYWYRQDPGQGLRLIYYSQIVNDFQKGDIAEGYSVSREKKESFPLTVTSAQKNPTAFYLCASSIGFGLAGGNNEQFFGPGTRLTVL.

This clone was found once. V gene TRBV5-6 combines with J gene TRBJ1-5, with 10 positions matching TRBD1. Germline V CDR1 and CDR2: SGHDT, YYEEEE. J gave up 2 bases and V 1 base, and 3 bases lay outside the gene matches. This CDR3 comprises 16 residues. Here the CDR3 DNA reads TGTGCCAGCAGCTTGTCCGGGACAGGGGGCAATCAGCCCCAGCATTTT. The encoded protein is CASSLSGTGGNQPQHF. Full variable domain (outside the CDR3, taken from reference TRBV5-6 and TRBJ1-5): DAGVTQSPTHLIKTRGQQVTLRCSPKSGHDTVSWYQQALGQGPQFIFQYYEEEERQRGNFPDRFSGHQFPNYSSELNVNALLLGDSALYLCASSLSGTGGNQPQHFGDGTRLSIL.